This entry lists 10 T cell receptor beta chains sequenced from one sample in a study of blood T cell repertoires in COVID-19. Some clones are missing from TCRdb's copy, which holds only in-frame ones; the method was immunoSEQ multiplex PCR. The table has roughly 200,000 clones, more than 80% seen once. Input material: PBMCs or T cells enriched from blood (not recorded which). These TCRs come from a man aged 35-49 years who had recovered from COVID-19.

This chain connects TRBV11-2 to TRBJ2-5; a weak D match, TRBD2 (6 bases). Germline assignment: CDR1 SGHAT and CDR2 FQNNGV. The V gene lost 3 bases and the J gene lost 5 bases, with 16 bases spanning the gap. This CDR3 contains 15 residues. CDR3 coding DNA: TGTGCCAGCAGCTTCGGGGGAGGAGGTGGGGAGACCCAGTACTTC. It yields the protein CASSFGGGGGETQYF.

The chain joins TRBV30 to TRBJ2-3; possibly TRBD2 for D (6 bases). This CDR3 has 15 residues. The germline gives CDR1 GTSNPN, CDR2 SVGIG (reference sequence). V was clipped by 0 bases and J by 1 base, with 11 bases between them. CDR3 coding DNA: TGTGCCTGGAGTGTATCCCAGCGGGGCACAGATACGCAGTATTTT. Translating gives CAWSVSQRGTDTQYF.

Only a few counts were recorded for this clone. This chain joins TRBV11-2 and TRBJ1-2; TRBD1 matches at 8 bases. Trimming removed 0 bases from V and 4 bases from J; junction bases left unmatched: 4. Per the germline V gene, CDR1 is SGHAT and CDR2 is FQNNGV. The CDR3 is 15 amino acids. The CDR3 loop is CASSLEAGGPYGYTF. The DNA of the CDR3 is TGTGCCAGCAGCTTAGAGGCAGGGGGCCCCTATGGCTACACCTTC.

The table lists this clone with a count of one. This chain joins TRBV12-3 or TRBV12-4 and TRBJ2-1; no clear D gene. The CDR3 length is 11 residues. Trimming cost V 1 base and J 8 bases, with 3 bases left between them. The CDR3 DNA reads TGTGCCAGCAGTTTAGTAGATGAGCAGTTCTTC. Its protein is CASSLVDEQFF.

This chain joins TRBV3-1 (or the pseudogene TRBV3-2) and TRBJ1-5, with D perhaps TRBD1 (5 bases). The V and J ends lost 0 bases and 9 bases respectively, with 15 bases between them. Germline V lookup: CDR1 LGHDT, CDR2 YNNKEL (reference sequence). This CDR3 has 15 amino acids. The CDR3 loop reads CASSQDSRPGGPQHF. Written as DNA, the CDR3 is TGTGCCAGCAGCCAAGATAGTCGCCCCGGGGGGCCCCAGCATTTT.

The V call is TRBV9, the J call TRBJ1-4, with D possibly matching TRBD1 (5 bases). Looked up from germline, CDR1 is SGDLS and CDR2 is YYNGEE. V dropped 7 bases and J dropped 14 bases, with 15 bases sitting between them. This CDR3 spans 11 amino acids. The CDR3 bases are TGTGCCAGCGGCTCGCAAGGGGATCTGTTTTTT. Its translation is CASGSQGDLFF.

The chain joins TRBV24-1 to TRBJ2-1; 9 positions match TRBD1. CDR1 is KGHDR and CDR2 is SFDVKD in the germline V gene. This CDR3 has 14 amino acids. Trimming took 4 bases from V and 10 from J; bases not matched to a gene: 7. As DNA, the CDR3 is TGTGCCACCAGTGACCTTACAGGGGGCTGGGAGCAGTTCTTC. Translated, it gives CATSDLTGGWEQFF.

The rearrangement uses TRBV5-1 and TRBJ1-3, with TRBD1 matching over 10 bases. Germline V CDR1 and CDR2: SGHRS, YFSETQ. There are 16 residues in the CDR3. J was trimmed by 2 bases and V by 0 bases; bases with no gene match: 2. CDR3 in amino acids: CASSLDGTGAGNTIYF. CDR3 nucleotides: TGCGCCAGCAGCTTGGATGGGACAGGGGCTGGAAACACCATATATTTT.

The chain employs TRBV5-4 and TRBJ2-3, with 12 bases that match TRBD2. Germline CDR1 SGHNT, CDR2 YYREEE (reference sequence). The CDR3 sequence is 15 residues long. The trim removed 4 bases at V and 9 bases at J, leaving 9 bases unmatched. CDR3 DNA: TGTGCCAGCAGCCTACGGACTAGCGGGATAGGCACGCAGTATTTT. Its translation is CASSLRTSGIGTQYF.

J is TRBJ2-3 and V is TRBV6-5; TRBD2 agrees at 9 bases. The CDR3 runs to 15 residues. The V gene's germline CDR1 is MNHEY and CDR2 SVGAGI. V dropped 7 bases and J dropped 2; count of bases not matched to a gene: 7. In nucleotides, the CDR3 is TGTGCCAGCACGGCGGGGGGGCGTTACACAGATACGCAGTATTTT. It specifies CASTAGGRYTDTQYF.